This TCR beta chain emerged from a study of cytomegalovirus exposure and HLA in healthy donors. Study-wide results and limits: There were some public TCRs occurring in many donors, but most TCR sequences were rare. The study flagged about 160 TCR beta chains as cytomegalovirus-associated.

A note on this clone: Antigen: not known.

Per germline, CDR1 LNHNV and CDR2 YYDKDF (reference sequence). The CDR3 contains 15 residues. With 3 bases removed from V and 4 bases from J, the gap between germline ends came to 15 bases. PCR was performed using 60 Vbeta and 13 Jbeta primers. Measured with immunoSEQ multiplex PCR; TCRdb has only the in-frame clones, and not every one. The sample carries approximately 190,000 clones, around 70% recorded once. This sequence was found in a man aged 40-49 years in good health and CMV-seropositive. Sequencing was done on a sample of PBMCs. This rearrangement joins TRBV15 to TRBJ1-1, with D perhaps matching TRBD1 (5 bases). The CDR3 DNA reads as TGTGCCACCAGCAGGCCCTCGGGGAGGGGCACTGAAGCTTTCTTT. Amino acids: CATSRPSGRGTEAFF.